This TCR beta chain was obtained from a study of blood T cell repertoires in COVID-19. Turning to the study itself: COVID-19 samples, acute and convalescent, were from the United States, Italy and Spain. From T cells, B-cell-depleted T cells, or PBMCs came the material, which was cDNA or gDNA.

CDR1 SGHRS and CDR2 YFSETQ come from the germline V gene. The CDR3 sequence is 16 residues long. Losses at the gene ends were 4 bases for V and 2 bases for J; bases not matched to a gene: 8. Original processing methods: Cell counts per sample came from amplifying reference gene primers. Here immunoSEQ multiplex PCR was the method, and the copy in TCRdb shows in-frame clones only, minus some. The V and J calls and clone size were taken over from that table, and D and trimming were inferred from the DNA. The repertoire holds 190,000 or so clones, around 85% seen once, with around 9.8% in the top ten. The V and J genes are TRBV5-1 and TRBJ2-5; 10 bases agree with TRBD2. The sequence was obtained from a woman over 75 with acute or convalescent COVID-19. Sequenced sample: peripheral blood. The CDR3 sequence is CASSPRTSGSQETQYF. Written as DNA, the CDR3 is TGCGCCAGCAGCCCTCGGACTAGCGGTAGTCAAGAGACCCAGTACTTC.